In this sample, the clone carrying this TCR beta chain turned up many times. Its antigen is not identified. The CDR3 sequence is 16 residues long. Germline CDR1 MNHNS, CDR2 SASEGT. J gave up 3 bases and V 6 bases, and 9 bases lay outside the gene matches. Preparation of the TCRbeta library was carried out with unique molecular identifiers. TCRdb re-derived calls from the PCR reads in MiXCR, one entry per CDR3 protein. This table has hundreds of thousands of distinct CDR3 sequences, 7.5% to 9% appearing once. The sample comes from a study of T-cell reconstitution after alpha-beta-depleted transplantation in children. General study findings and limits: Counts and diversity of T cells one year after transplant came mostly from newly produced T cells. At day 60, the high TCRbeta diversity found in some patients originated from recipient T cells and thymic progenitors that had survived. By about two months after transplant, alpha-beta T cells reportedly arose from several hundred graft clones that had expanded.

This clonotype was obtained from a female patient between 2 and 15 years old who had a stem cell transplant for Fanconi anemia, so the T cells may come from the graft donor. The chain combines TRBV6-1 with TRBJ1-3; TRBD1 matches 9 bases. This specimen was peripheral blood, taken 360 days after TCRalphabeta/CD19-depleted stem cell transplant. Written as DNA, the CDR3 is TGTGCCAGCAGATCTGGACAGGGGATTCATGGAAACACCATATATTTT. Protein sequence: CASRSGQGIHGNTIYF.